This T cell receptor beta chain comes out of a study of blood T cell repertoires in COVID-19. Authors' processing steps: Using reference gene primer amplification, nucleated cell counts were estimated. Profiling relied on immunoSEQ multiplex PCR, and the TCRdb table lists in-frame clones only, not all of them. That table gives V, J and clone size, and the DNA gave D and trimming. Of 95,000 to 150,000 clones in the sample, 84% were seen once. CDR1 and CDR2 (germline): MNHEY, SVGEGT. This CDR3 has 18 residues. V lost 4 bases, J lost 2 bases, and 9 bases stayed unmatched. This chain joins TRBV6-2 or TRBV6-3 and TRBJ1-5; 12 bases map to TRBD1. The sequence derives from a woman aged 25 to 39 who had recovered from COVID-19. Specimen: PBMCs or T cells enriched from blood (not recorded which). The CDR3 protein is CASSLTGTGGAGNQPQHF. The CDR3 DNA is TGTGCCAGCAGTTTAACCGGGACAGGGGGCGCGGGCAATCAGCCCCAGCATTTT.